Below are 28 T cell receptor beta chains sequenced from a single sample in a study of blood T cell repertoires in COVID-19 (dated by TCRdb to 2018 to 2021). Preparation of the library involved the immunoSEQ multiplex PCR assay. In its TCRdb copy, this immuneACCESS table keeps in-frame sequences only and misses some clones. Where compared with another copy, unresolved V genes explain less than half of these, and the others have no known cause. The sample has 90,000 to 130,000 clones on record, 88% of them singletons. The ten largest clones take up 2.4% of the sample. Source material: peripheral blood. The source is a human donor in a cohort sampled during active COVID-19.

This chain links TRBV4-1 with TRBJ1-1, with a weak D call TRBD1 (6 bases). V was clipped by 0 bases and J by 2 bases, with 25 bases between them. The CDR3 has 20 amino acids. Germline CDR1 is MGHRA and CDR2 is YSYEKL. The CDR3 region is CASSQDPQFIQGGRNTEAFF. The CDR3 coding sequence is TGCGCCAGCAGCCAAGACCCTCAATTTATACAGGGAGGGAGAAACACTGAAGCTTTCTTT.

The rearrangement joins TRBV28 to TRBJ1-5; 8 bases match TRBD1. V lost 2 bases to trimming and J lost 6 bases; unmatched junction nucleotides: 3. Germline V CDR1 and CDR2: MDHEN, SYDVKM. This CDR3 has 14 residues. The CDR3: CASSLGQGTQPQHF. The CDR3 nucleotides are TGTGCCAGCAGTTTAGGACAGGGAACTCAGCCCCAGCATTTT.

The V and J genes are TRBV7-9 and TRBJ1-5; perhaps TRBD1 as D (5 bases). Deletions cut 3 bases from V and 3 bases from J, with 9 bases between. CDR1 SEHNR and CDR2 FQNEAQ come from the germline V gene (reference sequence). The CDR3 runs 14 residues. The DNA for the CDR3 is TGTGCCAGCAGCTTTTCAGGGCCCAATCAGCCCCAGCATTTT. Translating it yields CASSFSGPNQPQHF.

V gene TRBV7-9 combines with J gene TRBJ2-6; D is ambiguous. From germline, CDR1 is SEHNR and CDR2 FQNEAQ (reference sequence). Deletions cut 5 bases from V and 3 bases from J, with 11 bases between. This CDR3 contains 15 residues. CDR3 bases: TGTGCCAGCAGCCCGGTGCTAATTGGGGCCAACGTCCTGACTTTC. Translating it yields CASSPVLIGANVLTF.

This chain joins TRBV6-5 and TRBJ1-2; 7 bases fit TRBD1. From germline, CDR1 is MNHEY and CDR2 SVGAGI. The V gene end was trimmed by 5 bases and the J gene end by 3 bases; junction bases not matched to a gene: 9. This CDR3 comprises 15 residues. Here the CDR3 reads CASSLEQGIDYGYTF. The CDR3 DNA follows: TGTGCCAGCAGTCTTGAACAGGGGATCGACTATGGCTACACCTTC.

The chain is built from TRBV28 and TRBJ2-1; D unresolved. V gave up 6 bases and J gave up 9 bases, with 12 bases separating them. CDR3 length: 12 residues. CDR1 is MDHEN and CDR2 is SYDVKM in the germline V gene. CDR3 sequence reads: CASSREVGEQFF. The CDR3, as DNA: TGTGCCAGCAGCCGAGAGGTTGGTGAGCAGTTCTTC.

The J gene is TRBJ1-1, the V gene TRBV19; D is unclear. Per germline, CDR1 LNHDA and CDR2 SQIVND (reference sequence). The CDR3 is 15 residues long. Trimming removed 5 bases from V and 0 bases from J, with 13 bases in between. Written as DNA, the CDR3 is TGTGCCAGTAGTTTCCTGGACGGGATGAACACTGAAGCTTTCTTT. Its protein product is CASSFLDGMNTEAFF.

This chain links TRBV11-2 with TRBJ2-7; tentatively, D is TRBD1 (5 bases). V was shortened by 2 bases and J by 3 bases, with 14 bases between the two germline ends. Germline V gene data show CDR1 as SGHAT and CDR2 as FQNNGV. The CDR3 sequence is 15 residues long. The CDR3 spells CASSLNRLFNYEQYF. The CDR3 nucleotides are TGTGCCAGCAGCTTAAACAGGCTATTCAACTACGAGCAGTACTTC.

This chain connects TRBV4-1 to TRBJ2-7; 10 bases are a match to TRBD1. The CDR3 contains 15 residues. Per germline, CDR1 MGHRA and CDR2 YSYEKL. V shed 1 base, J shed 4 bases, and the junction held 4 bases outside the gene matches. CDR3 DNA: TGCGCCAGCAGCCAAGCCGGGACAGGGGCGTACGAGCAGTACTTC. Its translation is CASSQAGTGAYEQYF.

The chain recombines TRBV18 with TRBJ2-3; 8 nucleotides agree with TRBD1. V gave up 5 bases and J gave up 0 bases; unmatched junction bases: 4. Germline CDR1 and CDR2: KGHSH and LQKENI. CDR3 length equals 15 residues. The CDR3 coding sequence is TGTGCCAGCTCAGGGACAGGAGCTAGCACAGATACGCAGTATTTT. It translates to CASSGTGASTDTQYF.

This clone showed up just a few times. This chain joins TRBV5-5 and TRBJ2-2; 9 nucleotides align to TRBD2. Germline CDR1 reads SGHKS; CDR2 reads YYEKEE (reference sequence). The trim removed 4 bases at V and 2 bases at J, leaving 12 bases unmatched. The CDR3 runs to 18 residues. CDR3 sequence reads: CASSRRSGGNSNTGELFF. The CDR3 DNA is TGTGCCAGCAGCCGTAGAAGCGGGGGGAATTCAAACACCGGGGAGCTGTTTTTT.

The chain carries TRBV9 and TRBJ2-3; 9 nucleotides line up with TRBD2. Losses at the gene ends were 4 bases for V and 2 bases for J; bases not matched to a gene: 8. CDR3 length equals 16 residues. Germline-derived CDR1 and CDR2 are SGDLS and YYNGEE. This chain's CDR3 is CASSSVLAGNTDTQYF. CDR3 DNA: TGTGCCAGCAGCTCCGTCCTAGCGGGGAACACAGATACGCAGTATTTT.

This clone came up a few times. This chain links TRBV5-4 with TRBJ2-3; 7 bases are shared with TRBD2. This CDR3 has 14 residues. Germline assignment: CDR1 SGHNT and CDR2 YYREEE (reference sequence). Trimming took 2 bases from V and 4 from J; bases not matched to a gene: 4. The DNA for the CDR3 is TGTGCCAGCAGCTTCGGGCGGGAGTCAGATACGCAGTATTTT. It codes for CASSFGRESDTQYF.

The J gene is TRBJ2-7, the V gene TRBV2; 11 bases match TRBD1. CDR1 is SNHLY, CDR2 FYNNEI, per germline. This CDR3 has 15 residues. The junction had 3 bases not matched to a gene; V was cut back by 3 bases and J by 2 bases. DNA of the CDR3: TGTGCCAGCAGTGATCCGGGACAGGGGGCCTACGAGCAGTACTTC. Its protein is CASSDPGQGAYEQYF.

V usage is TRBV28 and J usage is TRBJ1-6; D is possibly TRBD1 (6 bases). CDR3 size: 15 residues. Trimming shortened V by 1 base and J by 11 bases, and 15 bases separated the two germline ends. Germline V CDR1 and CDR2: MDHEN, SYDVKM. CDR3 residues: CASSLSQGLGTPLHF. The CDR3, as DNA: TGTGCCAGCAGTTTATCGCAGGGGCTCGGTACACCCCTCCACTTT.

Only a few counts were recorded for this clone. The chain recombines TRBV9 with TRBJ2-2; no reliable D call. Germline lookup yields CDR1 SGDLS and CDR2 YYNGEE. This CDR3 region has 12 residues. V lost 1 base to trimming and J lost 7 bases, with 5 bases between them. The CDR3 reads CASSVQNGELFF. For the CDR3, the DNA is TGTGCCAGCAGCGTACAAAACGGGGAGCTGTTTTTT.

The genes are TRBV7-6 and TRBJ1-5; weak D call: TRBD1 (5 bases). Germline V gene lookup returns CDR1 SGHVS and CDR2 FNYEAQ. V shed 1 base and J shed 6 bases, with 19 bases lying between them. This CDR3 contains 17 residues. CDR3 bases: TGTGCCAGCAGCTTAGGTGACAGTTTTTCGTCGGGTCAGCCCCAGCATTTT. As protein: CASSLGDSFSSGQPQHF.

The CDR3 sequence: CASSLWREGSNQPQHF. The CDR3 DNA sequence: TGTGCCAGCAGCTTGTGGAGGGAAGGAAGCAATCAGCCCCAGCATTTT. The gene calls are TRBV5-6 and TRBJ1-5; no clear D gene. Germline V gene lookup returns CDR1 SGHDT and CDR2 YYEEEE. CDR3 length: 16 amino acids. V was clipped by 1 base and J by 1 base, with 12 bases between them.

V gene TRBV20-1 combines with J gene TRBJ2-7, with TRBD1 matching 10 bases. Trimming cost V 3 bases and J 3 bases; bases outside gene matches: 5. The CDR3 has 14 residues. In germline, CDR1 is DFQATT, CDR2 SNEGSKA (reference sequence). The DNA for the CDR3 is TGCAGTGCTAGTGGGGGACAGGGGATCTACGAGCAGTACTTC. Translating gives CSASGGQGIYEQYF.

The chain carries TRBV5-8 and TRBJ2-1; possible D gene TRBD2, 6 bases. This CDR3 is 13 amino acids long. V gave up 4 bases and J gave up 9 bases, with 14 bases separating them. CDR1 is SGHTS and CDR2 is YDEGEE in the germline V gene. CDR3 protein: CASSHHEGGEQFF. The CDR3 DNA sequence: TGTGCCAGCAGCCACCATGAGGGAGGTGAGCAGTTCTTC.

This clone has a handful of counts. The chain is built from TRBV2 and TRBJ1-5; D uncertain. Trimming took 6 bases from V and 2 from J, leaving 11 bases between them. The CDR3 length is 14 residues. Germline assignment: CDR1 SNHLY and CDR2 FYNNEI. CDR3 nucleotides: TGTGCCAGCAGAAGAGGAGCTGGCAATCAGCCCCAGCATTTT. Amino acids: CASRRGAGNQPQHF. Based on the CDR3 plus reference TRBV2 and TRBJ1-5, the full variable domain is EPEVTQTPSHQVTQMGQEVILRCVPISNHLYFYWYRQILGQKVEFLVSFYNNEISEKSEIFDDQFSVERPDGSNFTLKIRSTKLEDSAMYFCASRRGAGNQPQHFGDGTRLSIL.

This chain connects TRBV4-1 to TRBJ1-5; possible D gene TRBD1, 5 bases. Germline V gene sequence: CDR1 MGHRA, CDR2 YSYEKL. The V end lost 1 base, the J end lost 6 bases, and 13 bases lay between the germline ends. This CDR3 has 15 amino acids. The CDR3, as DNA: TGCGCCAGCAGCCAAGGCGCGGGGGGGATTCAGCCCCAGCATTTT. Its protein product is CASSQGAGGIQPQHF.

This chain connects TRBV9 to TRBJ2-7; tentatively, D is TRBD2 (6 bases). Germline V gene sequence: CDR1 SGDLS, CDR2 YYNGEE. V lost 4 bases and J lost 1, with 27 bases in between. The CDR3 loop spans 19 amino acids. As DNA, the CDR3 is TGTGCCAGCAGCCCCCAGGCTAGCGTTCGTAGTCCCGGATCCTACGAGCAGTACTTC. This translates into CASSPQASVRSPGSYEQYF.

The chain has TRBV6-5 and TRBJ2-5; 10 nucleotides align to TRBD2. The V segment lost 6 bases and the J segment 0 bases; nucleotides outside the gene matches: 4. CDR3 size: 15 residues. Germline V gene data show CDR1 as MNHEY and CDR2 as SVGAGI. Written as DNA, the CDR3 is TGTGCCAGCAGGAGAGCGGGAGGGAACCAAGAGACCCAGTACTTC. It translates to CASRRAGGNQETQYF.

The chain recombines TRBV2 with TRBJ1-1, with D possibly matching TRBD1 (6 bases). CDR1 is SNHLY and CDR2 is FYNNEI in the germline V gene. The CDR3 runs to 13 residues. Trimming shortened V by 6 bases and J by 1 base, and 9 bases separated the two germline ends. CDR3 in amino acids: CASRQGKNTEAFF. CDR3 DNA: TGTGCCAGCAGACAGGGAAAGAACACTGAAGCTTTCTTT.

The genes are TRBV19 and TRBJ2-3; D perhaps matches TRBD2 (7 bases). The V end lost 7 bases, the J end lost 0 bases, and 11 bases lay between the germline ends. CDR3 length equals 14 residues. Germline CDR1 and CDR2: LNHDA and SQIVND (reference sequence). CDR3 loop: CASKGGPSTDTQYF. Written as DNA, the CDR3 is TGTGCCAGTAAGGGGGGGCCGAGCACAGATACGCAGTATTTT. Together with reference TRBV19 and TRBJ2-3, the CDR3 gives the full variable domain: DGGITQSPKYLFRKEGQNVTLSCEQNLNHDAMYWYRQDPGQGLRLIYYSQIVNDFQKGDIAEGYSVSREKKESFPLTVTSAQKNPTAFYLCASKGGPSTDTQYFGPGTRLTVL.

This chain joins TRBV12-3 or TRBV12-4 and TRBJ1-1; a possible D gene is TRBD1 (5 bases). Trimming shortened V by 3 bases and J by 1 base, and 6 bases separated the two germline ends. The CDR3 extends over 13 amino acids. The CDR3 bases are TGTGCCAGCAGTTTTCAGGGGAACACTGAAGCTTTCTTT. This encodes CASSFQGNTEAFF.

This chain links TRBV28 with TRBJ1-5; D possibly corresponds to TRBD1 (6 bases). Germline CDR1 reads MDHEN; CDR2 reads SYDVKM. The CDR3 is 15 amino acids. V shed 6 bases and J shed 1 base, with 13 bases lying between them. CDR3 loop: CASRGDTRSNQPQHF. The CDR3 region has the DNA TGTGCCAGCAGAGGGGACACAAGGAGCAATCAGCCCCAGCATTTT.